The T cell receptor (beta chain) under discussion was sequenced for a study of shared clonotypes between healthy human individuals. Whole-study findings and limits: Four donors showed sharing of approximately 5% of naive CD4 clonotypes.

This CDR3 is built from 15 residues. Germline CDR1 LGHNA, CDR2 YSLEER. V dropped 2 bases and J dropped 3 bases, with 14 bases sitting between them. This table comes from immunoSEQ multiplex PCR, and its TCRdb copy is limited to in-frame clones, with some not included. The sample has some 2,400,000 clones, almost 96% seen once; the top ten hold about 0.13%. Comment on this clone: Its target is unknown.

The sequence was obtained from a man aged 18-30 years in good health. Sequencing was carried out using naive CD4+ T cells sorted from blood. Noted subset: CD45RA+ positively selected. The chain joins TRBV4-3 to TRBJ2-7; weak D call: TRBD2 (5 bases). The CDR3 sequence is CASSQSTKGGYEQYF. The CDR3 DNA follows: TGCGCCAGCAGCCAATCGACTAAGGGTGGCTACGAGCAGTACTTC.